The present TCR beta chain was sequenced within a study of identical twins. The CDR3 runs to 11 residues. CDR1 and CDR2 (germline): SQVTM, ANQGSEA. TCRdb reprocessed the 5' RACE reads via MiXCR and lists one record per CDR3 protein. This sample has roughly 490,000 distinct CDR3 sequences, with roughly an eighth found just once. These sequences were also reported in another study, on yellow fever vaccine responses in identical twins.

J is TRBJ2-7 and V is TRBV29-1; D is uncertain. The sequenced sample was CD4+ T cells sorted from blood. The sequence derives from a woman aged 18 to 35 in good health. The CDR3 bases are TGCAGTTCCGCGTTTGGCTACGAGCAGTACTTC. The encoded protein is CSSAFGYEQYF.